Judged by abundance, the clone carrying this TCR beta chain is hyperexpanded. Its antigen is undetermined. As an off-target read in a library built for alpha chains, this beta chain has a frequency of little significance. This entry belongs to a study of spatial heterogeneity in lung cancer. J was trimmed by 8 bases and V by 5 bases; bases with no gene match: 9. The CDR3 loop spans 16 amino acids. Germline CDR1 is MDHEN and CDR2 is SYDVKM. Study results and limitations: Tumor mutation counts were tracked by expanded intratumoral alpha and beta TCR counts.

The study tagged each TCR cDNA molecule with a unique molecular identifier. Each CDR3 protein gets one entry after TCRdb re-called the 5' RACE reads with MiXCR. The sample contains roughly 200 distinct CDR3 sequences, 25% to 30% of which appear only once. As for time point: sample taken at primary tumor resection. The receptor's source is a male donor with early-stage non-small cell lung cancer. Material: lung tumor tissue, obtained at surgery. V and J are TRBV28 and TRBJ2-1; 13 nucleotides line up with TRBD2. The CDR3 reads CASSLGLAGVVDEQFF. CDR3 sequence (DNA): TGTGCCAGCAGTCTAGGACTAGCGGGGGTGGTCGATGAGCAGTTCTTC.